This TCR beta chain comes out of a study of T cells in Graves' hyperthyroidism and ophthalmopathy. Uncontrolled infection, other autoimmune disease, pregnancy or lactation disqualified patients from enrolment. RNA transcripts provided the source from which TCR beta CDR3 regions were amplified. Using the HTBI primer set, a first-round RT-PCR was run on the TCR CDR3. TCRdb recomputed calls from the multiplex PCR reads with MiXCR, one row per CDR3 protein. The sample lists 350,000 to 450,000 distinct CDR3 sequences; over 12% were seen once. Comment on this clonotype: Its antigen is still unknown.

Findings of the study overall: In validation, the model predicted ophthalmopathy. These predictions came a median roughly 6 months before onset.

Germline lookup yields CDR1 SEHNR and CDR2 FQNEAQ (reference sequence). Trimming pared 0 bases from V and 4 bases from J, leaving 10 bases between. The CDR3 consists of 14 residues. The sequencing input was blood. This clonotype originated in a man aged 45 to 65 with Graves' ophthalmopathy. This sequence joins TRBV7-9 and TRBJ2-7; D is possibly TRBD1 (6 bases). CDR3 amino acids: CASSLAQGLYEQYF. CDR3 bases: TGTGCCAGCAGCTTAGCGCAGGGGCTGTACGAGCAGTACTTC.